The sample holds a few counts of the clone carrying this T cell receptor beta chain. Its antigen is still unknown. The CDR3 is made up of 14 amino acids. The germline V and J ends were trimmed by 5 bases and 2 bases, with 9 bases remaining between them. Germline assignment: CDR1 SEHNR and CDR2 FQNEAQ (reference sequence). Amplification of TCR beta CDR3 regions used RNA as the template. HTBI primers drove first-round RT-PCR of the TCR CDR3. TCRdb redid the calling of the multiplex PCR reads with MiXCR, one entry per CDR3 protein. The repertoire holds 500,000 to 650,000 distinct CDR3 sequences, about 20% seen once, with around 50% in the top ten. This entry comes from a study of T cells in Graves' hyperthyroidism and ophthalmopathy. General observations from the study: A median around 6.4 months before onset, the model predicted ophthalmopathy. Among clonotypes expanded in thyroid above 0.001, most were also found in blood.

Diagnostic decisions used clinical symptoms, serum thyroxine and TRAb, thyroid ultrasound and orbital computed tomography. Over 9 ml of fresh peripheral blood supplied the PBMCs. This chain uses TRBV7-9 with TRBJ2-2, with D unresolved. Sequencing input: blood. This clonotype was sampled from a man aged 35 to 55 with Graves' ophthalmopathy. The CDR3, as DNA: TGTGCCAGCAGCCCATCCGACAACACCGGGGAGCTGTTTTTT. Translated, it gives CASSPSDNTGELFF. Full variable domain (outside the CDR3, taken from reference TRBV7-9 and TRBJ2-2): DTGVSQNPRHKITKRGQNVTFRCDPISEHNRLYWYRQTLGQGPEFLTYFQNEAQLEKSRLLSDRFSAERPKGSFSTLEIQRTEQGDSAMYLCASSPSDNTGELFFGEGSRLTVL.